These T cell receptor beta chains were read from a single sample in a study of CD8 T cells in Susac syndrome. TCRdb analysed the immunoSEQ multiplex PCR reads with MiXCR anew, one entry per CDR3 protein. Of about 140,000 distinct CDR3 sequences detected, approximately 95% appear once; the ten largest clones hold over 0.1%. The sequencing input was CD4+ T cells from PBMCs. All receptors derive from a human donor with multiple sclerosis. The CDR3 runs from the conserved cysteine through the conserved F or W. The D gene is left open where the match is weak. A row's size may be missing; if present it is once, few, many or a size class.

j_gene	v_gene	abundance	d_gene	CDR3aa	CDR3nt
TRBJ1-1	TRBV24-1	-	-	CATSAWDGKGEAFF	TGTGCCACCAGTGCCTGGGACGGGAAGGGTGAAGCTTTCTTT
TRBJ2-7	TRBV6-6	-	TRBD2	CASSYQLARNYEQYF	TGTGCCAGCAGTTACCAACTAGCGAGGAACTACGAGCAGTACTTC
TRBJ2-2	TRBV5-1	-	-	CASSLEYRVSDGELFF	TGCGCCAGCAGCTTGGAGTACAGGGTTTCCGACGGGGAGCTGTTTTTT
TRBJ1-1	TRBV27	once	-	CASSFRRTNTEAFF	TGTGCCAGCAGTTTTCGGAGAACGAACACTGAAGCTTTCTTT
TRBJ2-7	TRBV2	once	-	CASSEKGGRAYEQYF	TGTGCCAGCAGTGAAAAAGGAGGGCGGGCCTACGAGCAGTACTTC
TRBJ2-2	TRBV7-9	-	TRBD2	CASSAGTSAGELFF	TGTGCCAGCAGCGCCGGGACTAGCGCCGGGGAGCTGTTTTTT
TRBJ1-1	TRBV5-4	-	-	CASSWDTKNTEAFF	TGTGCCAGCAGTTGGGACACTAAGAACACTGAAGCTTTCTTT
TRBJ2-5	TRBV9	-	-	CASSGGPQETQYF	TGTGCCAGCAGCGGGGGACCACAGGAGACCCAGTACTTC
TRBJ1-1	TRBV7-3	few	-	CASSLTGKNTEAFF	TGTGCCAGCAGCTTAACGGGAAAAAACACTGAAGCTTTCTTT
TRBJ2-3	TRBV6-1	-	TRBD1	CASSDWGAGTVRTDTQYF	TGTGCCAGCAGTGATTGGGGTGCTGGGACAGTCCGCACAGATACGCAGTATTTT
TRBJ1-4	TRBV12-3/TRBV12-4	-	-	CASSPGPEKLFF	TGTGCCAGCAGCCCAGGGCCGGAAAAACTGTTTTTT
TRBJ2-3	TRBV19	-	TRBD2	CASSIDWTSGTDTQYF	TGTGCCAGTAGTATAGATTGGACTAGCGGCACAGATACGCAGTATTTT
TRBJ1-2	TRBV29-1	-	-	CSVGEGGAHGYTF	TGCAGCGTGGGAGAGGGGGGGGCGCATGGCTACACCTTC
TRBJ2-7	TRBV29-1	-	TRBD2	CSVEPHGLAGGEQYF	TGCAGCGTTGAACCCCACGGACTAGCGGGGGGCGAGCAGTACTTC
TRBJ2-3	TRBV20-1	-	TRBD2	CSATAGGMGTDTQYF	TGCAGTGCTACAGCCGGGGGGATGGGCACAGATACGCAGTATTTT
TRBJ2-7	TRBV3-1	-	-	CASSQRGHYEQYF	TGTGCCAGCAGCCAACGGGGGCACTACGAGCAGTACTTC
TRBJ2-2	TRBV3-1	-	TRBD2	CASSQTSGNTGELFF	TGTGCCAGCAGCCAAACTAGCGGGAACACCGGGGAGCTGTTTTTT
TRBJ1-6	TRBV28	-	-	CASSLRQFNSPLHF	TGTGCCAGCAGTTTAAGACAGTTTAATTCACCCCTCCACTTT
TRBJ2-7	TRBV4-1	-	-	CASSRAALPTYEQYF	TGCGCCAGCAGCCGTGCGGCACTTCCGACCTACGAGCAGTACTTC
TRBJ2-1	TRBV7-2	-	-	CASSRLGTPRSDEQFF	TGTGCCAGCAGCCGCTTAGGGACCCCCAGAAGCGATGAGCAGTTCTTC
TRBJ2-1	TRBV20-1	-	-	CSVEDPPMSQFF	TGCAGTGTCGAAGACCCGCCCATGTCGCAGTTCTTC
TRBJ1-6	TRBV30	-	TRBD1	CAWREEGASPLHF	TGTGCCTGGAGGGAGGAGGGGGCTTCACCCCTCCACTTT
TRBJ2-2	TRBV4-1	-	TRBD2	CASRLAGGGELFF	TGCGCCAGCAGGCTAGCGGGAGGCGGGGAGCTGTTTTTT
TRBJ2-7	TRBV5-1	-	-	CASSLIVGGGYEQYF	TGCGCCAGCAGCTTGATTGTAGGAGGGGGATACGAGCAGTACTTC
TRBJ2-1	TRBV12-3/TRBV12-4	-	-	CASSSSGRGQFF	TGTGCCAGCAGTTCTAGCGGCAGGGGGCAGTTCTTC
TRBJ1-1	TRBV7-9	-	-	CASSLDLGRPAGFF	TGTGCCAGCAGCTTAGATTTGGGGCGGCCCGCTGGCTTCTTT
TRBJ1-2	TRBV7-3	-	TRBD1	CASSEGAPFGGYTF	TGTGCCAGCAGTGAGGGGGCACCCTTCGGGGGCTACACCTTC
TRBJ2-7	TRBV20-1	-	TRBD1	CSASGTGEPAGVREQYF	TGCAGTGCTAGTGGGACAGGGGAGCCAGCGGGAGTTCGAGAGCAGTACTTC
TRBJ2-2	TRBV30	once	-	CAWSVQQNGELFF	TGTGCCTGGAGTGTACAGCAGAACGGGGAGCTGTTTTTT
TRBJ2-6	TRBV3-1	-	-	CASSPLFGANVLTF	TGTGCCAGCAGTCCGTTATTTGGGGCCAACGTCCTGACTTTC
TRBJ2-1	TRBV7-3	-	TRBD2	CASSLGPVAGGNEQFF	TGTGCCAGCAGCTTAGGGCCGGTAGCGGGAGGCAATGAGCAGTTCTTC
TRBJ2-3	TRBV5-1	-	-	CASSYRAAGKDTQYF	TGCGCCAGCAGCTATCGGGCGGCAGGGAAAGATACGCAGTATTTT
TRBJ1-2	TRBV12-3/TRBV12-4	-	-	CASSPIGYGYTF	TGTGCCAGCAGTCCCATCGGGTATGGCTACACCTTC
TRBJ2-1	TRBV6-2/TRBV6-3	-	-	CASSPAGANNEQFF	TGTGCCAGCAGTCCTGCGGGCGCTAACAATGAGCAGTTCTTC
TRBJ2-5	TRBV6-2/TRBV6-3	-	TRBD1	CASSFPDRAARQETQYF	TGTGCCAGCAGTTTCCCGGACAGGGCTGCCCGGCAAGAGACCCAGTACTTC
TRBJ2-1	TRBV20-1	-	TRBD2	CSARDQRREAFNEQFF	TGCAGTGCTAGAGATCAGCGGCGGGAGGCTTTCAATGAGCAGTTCTTC
TRBJ2-5	TRBV5-1	-	TRBD1	CASSLVGTAVETQYF	TGCGCCAGCAGCTTGGTCGGGACAGCCGTGGAGACCCAGTACTTC
TRBJ2-7	TRBV4-2	once	-	CASSSRTGLYEQYF	TGTGCCAGCAGCTCTCGGACGGGCCTTTACGAGCAGTACTTC
TRBJ1-1	TRBV3-1	-	-	CASSQVVNTEAFF	TGTGCCAGCAGCCAAGTGGTGAACACTGAAGCTTTCTTT
TRBJ1-3	TRBV29-1	-	-	CSVGLGHSGNTIYF	TGCAGCGTTGGACTGGGACACTCTGGAAACACCATATATTTT
TRBJ1-5	TRBV5-6	-	-	CASSLAGQGNQPQHF	TGTGCCAGCAGCTTGGCGGGCCAGGGCAATCAGCCCCAGCATTTT
TRBJ2-1	TRBV6-6	-	TRBD2	CASGGTSGGLNEQFF	TGTGCCAGCGGCGGTACTAGCGGGGGTCTCAATGAGCAGTTCTTC